Sequencing of this T cell receptor (beta chain) was carried out in a study of blood T cell repertoires in COVID-19 (dated by TCRdb to the early 2020s). A note on the overall study: Samples covering the acute and convalescent phases of COVID-19 were provided by collaborators in the United States, Italy and Spain. Samples came from the ongoing ImmuneRACE study (first 160 participants) plus 1,254 subjects from 6 global collaborators. Subjects who had been exposed to COVID-19, were actively infected with it, or had recovered from it provided the deeply sampled blood TCRbeta repertoires that made up the dataset. The sample metadata nearly always contained a de-identified subject ID, COVID-19 status, age in years and sex. The repertoires were made available in a free public database intended to serve as a resource for research on the immune response to SARS-CoV-2. The prospective study material was composed of cDNA or gDNA derived from T cells, B-cell-depleted T cells, or PBMCs. Where available, HLA class I and class II types were obtained from metadata supplied by the sample provider rather than from assay-based typing. The investigation overall reported the following: How much clinical and demographic metadata was included differed by source and by participant, and the metadata was provided uncurated.

TCRbeta CDR3 regions were amplified from genomic DNA by means of the immunoSEQ Assay, a bias-controlled multiplex PCR. The paper's processing steps were these. The number of nucleated cells in each sample was estimated from the amplification of reference gene primers within the assay. To quantify the absolute abundance of each unique TCRbeta CDR3 rearrangement, sequence reads were collapsed and filtered. Productive Simpson clonality was computed per sample as the square root of Simpson's diversity index over productive rearrangements. TCRdb re-hosts the immuneACCESS table, in-frame sequences only. Its copies lack some clones; in the studies checked, an unresolved V gene accounts for under half of them, and the cause for the rest is not known. The V and J calls and the clone size are those of that table, but D and trimming were determined from the DNA. In all, the sample holds about 260,000 clones, and approximately 89% of those were seen once. Jointly, the top ten make up around 10% of the sample.

The CDR3 goes from the cysteine to the phenylalanine over 13 residues. Only the CDR3 region is kept as DNA, spanning 39 bases read in frame from base 1. The CDR1 and CDR2 encoded by the germline V gene (reference sequence) are LNHDA and SQIVND. Between the V and J ends, shortened by 2 bases and 10 bases respectively, the junction contains 12 bases. For this clone: The clone's antigen remains unknown. The input lacks base qualities; no much larger clone sits a single base away.

Another Seattle source contributed samples from volunteer blood donors who had recovered from COVID-19. Collaborating institutions collected whole blood in K2EDTA tubes following their own protocols. Collaborator samples were shipped for TCRbeta analysis as frozen whole blood, isolated PBMCs, or DNA extracted from either sample type. The sample comprised peripheral blood. The chain is assembled from TRBV19 and TRBJ1-5; no D segment can be confidently identified. The clonotype comes from a man aged 40-55 years who had recovered from COVID-19. The CDR3: CASSIKRVGPQHF. The DNA sequence follows: TGTGCCAGTAGTATAAAGAGGGTAGGACCCCAGCATTTT. Reference TRBV19 and TRBJ1-5 proteins supply the regions before and after the CDR3; the full variable domain is: DGGITQSPKYLFRKEGQNVTLSCEQNLNHDAMYWYRQDPGQGLRLIYYSQIVNDFQKGDIAEGYSVSREKKESFPLTVTSAQKNPTAFYLCASSIKRVGPQHFGDGTRLSIL.